This TCR beta chain was retrieved from a study of cytomegalovirus exposure and HLA in healthy donors. In the study overall: The study placed 70% to 90% of its 350 to 400 genotyped donors in the Caucasian-associated ancestry cluster.

Study-wide points: Several V segments, TRBV6-2 and TRBV6-3 among them, could not be told apart and were dropped. In a later analysis, TCR beta V- and J-gene trimming showed a link to a missense DCLRE1C variant.

V was trimmed by 6 bases and J by 3 bases, leaving 12 bases between them. This CDR3 contains 14 residues. In germline, CDR1 is MNHNY, CDR2 SVGAGI (reference sequence). As to this clone: Antigen unknown.

Primers included in the PCR were 60 Vbeta and 13 Jbeta primers. TCRdb keeps only in-frame clones here, not all; method: immunoSEQ multiplex PCR. The data show just under 95,000 clones, 81% seen once. Sequenced input: PBMCs. This TCR came from a human donor in good health. The V gene is TRBV6-6, the J gene TRBJ1-5, with D possibly being TRBD1 (5 bases). The DNA of the CDR3 is TGTGCCAGCAGCCTACAGGAGATCAATCAGCCCCAGCATTTT. This encodes CASSLQEINQPQHF.